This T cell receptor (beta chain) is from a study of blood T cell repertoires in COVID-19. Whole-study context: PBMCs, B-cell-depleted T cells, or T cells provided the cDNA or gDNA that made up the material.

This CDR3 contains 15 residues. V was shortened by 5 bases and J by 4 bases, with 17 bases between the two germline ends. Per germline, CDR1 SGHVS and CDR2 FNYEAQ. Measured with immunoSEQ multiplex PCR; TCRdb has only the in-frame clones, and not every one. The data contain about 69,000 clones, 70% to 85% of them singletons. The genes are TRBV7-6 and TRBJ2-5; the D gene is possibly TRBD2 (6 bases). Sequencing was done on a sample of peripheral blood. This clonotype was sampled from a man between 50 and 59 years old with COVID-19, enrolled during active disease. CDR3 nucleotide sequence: TGTGCCAGCAGCGAGGACGGGACTTCACGAGAGACCCAGTACTTC. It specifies CASSEDGTSRETQYF.